This TCR beta chain was found in a study of CD8 T cells in Susac syndrome. Study overall: Sequenced Susac syndrome patients included about six with active disease and eight who were in remission. Study results and limitations: In Susac syndrome, CD4+ T cell repertoires lacked any clonal expansion.

Sequencing of TCR beta drew on CD8+ and CD4+ T cells from blood. TEMRA cells were FACS-enriched, with CD8+ and CD4+ T cells isolated negatively. Germline-derived CDR1 and CDR2 are DFQATT and SNEGSKA (reference sequence). This CDR3 has 12 residues. The V and J ends lost 3 bases and 3 bases, in that order; junction bases with no gene match: 2. Random hexamers served to reverse transcribe about 0.5 to 1 ug RNA. TCRdb passed the immunoSEQ multiplex PCR reads through MiXCR, listing each CDR3 protein once. Seen here are 55,000 to 75,000 distinct CDR3 sequences, roughly 93% observed once, and the top ten hold about 0.15%. As for this clonotype: Its matching antigen is unknown.

The sequencing input was CD4+ T cells from PBMCs. The sequence was collected from a human donor with Susac syndrome. The V gene is TRBV20-1, the J gene TRBJ2-7; 7 bases agree with TRBD2. The CDR3 DNA sequence: TGCAGTGCTAGGGGACTATACTACGAGCAGTACTTC. Amino acid sequence: CSARGLYYEQYF.